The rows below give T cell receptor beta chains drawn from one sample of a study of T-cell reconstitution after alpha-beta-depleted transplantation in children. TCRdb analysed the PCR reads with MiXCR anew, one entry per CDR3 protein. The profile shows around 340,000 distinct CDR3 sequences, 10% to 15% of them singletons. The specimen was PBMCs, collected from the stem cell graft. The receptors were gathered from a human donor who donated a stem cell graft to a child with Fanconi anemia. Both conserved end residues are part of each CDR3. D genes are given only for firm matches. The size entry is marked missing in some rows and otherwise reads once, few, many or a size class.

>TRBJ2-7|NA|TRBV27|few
TGTGCCAGCAGTTTTGAGGGGGGGGGGCCATTCTACGAGCAGTACTTC
CASSFEGGGPFYEQYF
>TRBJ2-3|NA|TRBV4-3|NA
TGCGCCAGCAGCCAAGAACAGGGCGGCACAGATACGCAGTATTTT
CASSQEQGGTDTQYF
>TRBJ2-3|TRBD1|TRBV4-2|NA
TGTGCCAGCAGCCACCACCGAGGGGGCTCGGAAACAGATACGCAGTATTTT
CASSHHRGGSETDTQYF
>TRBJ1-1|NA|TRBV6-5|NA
TGTGCCAGCAGTTACACAGGCGGAATGAACACTGAAGCTTTCTTT
CASSYTGGMNTEAFF
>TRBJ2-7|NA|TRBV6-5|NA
TGTGCCAGCAGTTACGGTGGGAGGAACTACGAGCAGTACTTC
CASSYGGRNYEQYF
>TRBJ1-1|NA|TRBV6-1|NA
TGTGCCAGCAGTGAAGCGGGGACCACCCAACGACAGGCTTTCTTT
CASSEAGTTQRQAFF
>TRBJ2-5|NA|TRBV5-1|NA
TGCGCCAGCAGCTTAAACGGAGAGACCCAGTACTTC
CASSLNGETQYF
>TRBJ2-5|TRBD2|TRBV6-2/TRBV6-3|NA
TGTGCCAGCAGTTACGTTGTCGGCGGGGGGATGGAAGAGACCCAGTACTTC
CASSYVVGGGMEETQYF
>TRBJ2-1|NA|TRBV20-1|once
TGCAGTGCTAGAGAACTACAGGGCGGGACCTACAATGAGCAGTTCTTC
CSARELQGGTYNEQFF
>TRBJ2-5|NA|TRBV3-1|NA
TGTGCCAGCAGCCCGAATACGGCAGCACGACAGACCCAGTACTTC
CASSPNTAARQTQYF
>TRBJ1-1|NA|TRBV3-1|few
TGTGCCAGCAGCCAGGCAGAAAAGAACACTGAAGCTTTCTTT
CASSQAEKNTEAFF
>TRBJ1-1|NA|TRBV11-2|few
TGTGCCAGCAGCTTAGATTTCCGTCCATCTGAAGCTTTCTTT
CASSLDFRPSEAFF
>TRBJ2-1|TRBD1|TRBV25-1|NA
TGTGCCAGCAGTGAATATGGACAGGGGTCGTACAATGAGCAGTTCTTC
CASSEYGQGSYNEQFF
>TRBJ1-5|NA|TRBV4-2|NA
TGTGCCAGCAGCCAAGATCTGAGGAAGCCCCAGCATTTT
CASSQDLRKPQHF
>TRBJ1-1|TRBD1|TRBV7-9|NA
TGTGCCAGCAGCTCTACCGGGACAGGGGGAGCTGAAGCTTTCTTT
CASSSTGTGGAEAFF
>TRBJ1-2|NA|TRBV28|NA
TGTGCCAGCAGACCCCCGGGGGCTCACTATGGCTACACCTTC
CASRPPGAHYGYTF
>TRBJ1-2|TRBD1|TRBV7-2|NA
TGTGCCAGCACCATAACTTGGGACAGCCTGTACACCTTC
CASTITWDSLYTF
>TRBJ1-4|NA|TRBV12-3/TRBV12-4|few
TGTGCCAGCAGTTTCCGGGGCCGGGAAAAACTGTTTTTT
CASSFRGREKLFF
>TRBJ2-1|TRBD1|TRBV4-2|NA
TGTGCCAGCAGCCCGATCGGGACAGGGGGAAGATCCTACAATGAGCAGTTCTTC
CASSPIGTGGRSYNEQFF
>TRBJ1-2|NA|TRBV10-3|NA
TGTGCCATCAGTGAGCGGGTTAGCTATGGCTACACCTTC
CAISERVSYGYTF
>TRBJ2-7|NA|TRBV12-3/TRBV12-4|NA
TGTGCCAGCAGGAGTACAGGGTCCTACGAGCAGTACTTC
CASRSTGSYEQYF
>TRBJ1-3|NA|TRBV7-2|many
TGTGCCAGCAGCTTTCGATCGGGGAGGAACACCATATATTTT
CASSFRSGRNTIYF
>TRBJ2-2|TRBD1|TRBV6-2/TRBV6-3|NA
TGTGCCAGCAGTTACTCGAGACAGGGAGACACCGGGGAGCTGTTTTTT
CASSYSRQGDTGELFF
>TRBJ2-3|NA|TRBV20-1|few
TGCAGTGCTAGAAGGGCGGAGTCAACGTATTTT
CSARRAESTYF
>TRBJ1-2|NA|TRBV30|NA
TGTGCCTCCAACCCGGGGGGGAACGGTGGCTACACCTTC
CASNPGGNGGYTF
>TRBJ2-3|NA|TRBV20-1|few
TGCAGTGCTAGAGACCGACTACTCAACACAGATACGCAGTATTTT
CSARDRLLNTDTQYF
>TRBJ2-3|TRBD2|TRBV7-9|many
TGTGCCAGCAGAAGTGTAGCGGGGGGCCTGGAAGATACGCAGTATTTT
CASRSVAGGLEDTQYF
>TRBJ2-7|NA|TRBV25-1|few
TGTGCCAGCAGTGAACGCGGCGTGGGGAACGAGCAGTACTTC
CASSERGVGNEQYF
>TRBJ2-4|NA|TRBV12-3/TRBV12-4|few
TGTGCCAGCAGTTTAGACAGAGGTTTCGGGAGCATTCAGTACTTC
CASSLDRGFGSIQYF
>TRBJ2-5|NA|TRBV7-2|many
TGTGCCAGCAGGTTGCGGGGCTCAGAGACCCAGTACTTC
CASRLRGSETQYF
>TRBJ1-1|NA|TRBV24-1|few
TGTGCCACCAGCTCAGGGGCGCAGAGGGCTTTCTTT
CATSSGAQRAFF
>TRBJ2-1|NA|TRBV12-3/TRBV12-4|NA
TGTGCCAGCAGAGAGGGGGTTGAGCAGTTCTTC
CASREGVEQFF
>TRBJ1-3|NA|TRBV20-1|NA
TGCAGTGCTATCCCCGCAGGTGTCGCCGGAAGTTTGCCTGGAAACACCATATATTTT
CSAIPAGVAGSLPGNTIYF
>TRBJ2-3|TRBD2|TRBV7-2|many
TGTGCCAGCAGCTTGGGACTACGTACGCAGTATTTT
CASSLGLRTQYF
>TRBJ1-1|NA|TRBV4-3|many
TGCGCCAGCAGCCAAGACCCCAGGGAGGGTGGTGAAGCTTTCTTT
CASSQDPREGGEAFF
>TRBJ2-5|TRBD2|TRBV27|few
TGTGCCAGCAGTTTATTGGGGGGGGAAGAGACCCAGTACTTC
CASSLLGGEETQYF
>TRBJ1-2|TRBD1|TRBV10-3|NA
TGTGCCATCAGTGTACCGGGACAGGGATACGGCTACACCTTC
CAISVPGQGYGYTF
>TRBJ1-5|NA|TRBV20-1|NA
TGCAGTGCTAGACAGGGGTCAGGCAATCAGCCCCAGCATTTT
CSARQGSGNQPQHF
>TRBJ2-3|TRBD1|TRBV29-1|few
TGCAGCGTTGGACCGGGACAGGGTCGGGATACGCAGTATTTT
CSVGPGQGRDTQYF
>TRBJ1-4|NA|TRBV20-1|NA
TGCTGTGCTAGAGATTCGGGGGCTAAGGGGAATGAAAAACTGTTTTTT
CCARDSGAKGNEKLFF
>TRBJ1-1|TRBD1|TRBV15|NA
TGTGCCACCAGCAGAGATCGAGGGACAGGGGGCGAAGCTTTCTTT
CATSRDRGTGGEAFF
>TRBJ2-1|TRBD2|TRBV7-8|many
TGTGCCAGCAGCGACGCTGCTAGCGGGGCTTACAATGAGCAGTTCTTC
CASSDAASGAYNEQFF
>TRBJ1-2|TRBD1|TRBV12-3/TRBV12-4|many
TGTGCCAGCAGTTTCGGAGTTGGACAGGGATCTAGCGGCTACACCTTC
CASSFGVGQGSSGYTF
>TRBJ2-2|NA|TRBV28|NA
TGTGCCAGCAGCCCAGCCGGGGAGCTGTTTTTT
CASSPAGELFF
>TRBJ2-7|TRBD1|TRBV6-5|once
TGTGCCAGCAGTTACTCCATAGACAGGGGCTTGCGCGAGCAGTACTTC
CASSYSIDRGLREQYF
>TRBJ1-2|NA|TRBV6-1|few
TGTGCCAGCCGCCCGTGGGGAAACTATGGCTACACCTTC
CASRPWGNYGYTF
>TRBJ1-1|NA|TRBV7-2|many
TGTGCCAGCAGCTTAGGCCCTATTCAGTCGGTTGGGGCTTTCTTT
CASSLGPIQSVGAFF
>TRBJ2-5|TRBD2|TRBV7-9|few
TGTGCCAGCAGCGGAACCTCACTAGCGCCTCAAGAGACCCAGTACTTC
CASSGTSLAPQETQYF
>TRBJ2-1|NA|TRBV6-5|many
TGTGCCAGCCACAGGGCCTACAATGAGCAGTTCTTC
CASHRAYNEQFF
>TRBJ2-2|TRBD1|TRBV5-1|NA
TGCGCCAGCAGCCCGGGACAGGGGTCCGGGGAGCTGTTTTTT
CASSPGQGSGELFF
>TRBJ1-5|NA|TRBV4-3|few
TGCGCCAGCGGCCAAGGGCAGGGAGACGCGCCCCAGCATTTT
CASGQGQGDAPQHF
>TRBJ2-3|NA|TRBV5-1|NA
TGCGCCAGCAGCTTTACAGCGTTTACAGATACGCAGTATTTT
CASSFTAFTDTQYF
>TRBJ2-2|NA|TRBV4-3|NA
TGCGCCAGCAGCCTCGGTTTCGAGGGTCAGTCCGGGGAGCTGTTTTTT
CASSLGFEGQSGELFF
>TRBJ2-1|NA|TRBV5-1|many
TGCGCCAGCAGCACCGACCCGAGCTCCTACAATGAGCAGTTCTTC
CASSTDPSSYNEQFF
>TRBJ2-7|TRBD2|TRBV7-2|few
TGTGCCAGCAGCCTGGGACTAGCTCTTACCGATTCCTACGAGCAGTACTTC
CASSLGLALTDSYEQYF
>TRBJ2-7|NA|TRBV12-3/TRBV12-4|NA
TGTGCCAGCAGTTACAACTACAGGGTGGACGAGCAGTACTTC
CASSYNYRVDEQYF
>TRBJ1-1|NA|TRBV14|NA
TGTGCCAGCAGCCAGGGACATTGGAACACTGAAGCTTTCTTT
CASSQGHWNTEAFF
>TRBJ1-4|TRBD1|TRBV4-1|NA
TGCGCCAGCACTCGCCATGCGGGACAGGGGGCTGAAAAACTGTTTTTT
CASTRHAGQGAEKLFF
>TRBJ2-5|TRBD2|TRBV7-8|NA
TGTGCCAGCAGCCCTCGGACTAGCGGGGGTGTGGAGACCCAGTACTTC
CASSPRTSGGVETQYF
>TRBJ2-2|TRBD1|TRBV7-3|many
TGTGCCAGCAGCTTACGTGTAGGGACAGGGAGCGAGGGGGAGCTGTTTTTT
CASSLRVGTGSEGELFF